One sample yielded the 12 T cell receptor beta chains listed below, sequenced in a study of beta chain features in type 1 diabetes. Study-level results: Moderate but significant shortening of TCRB CDR3s was recorded in all four CD4+ subsets from Type 1 diabetes patients.

These TCRs are of unknown antigen specificity. The entirety of the isolated RNA underwent reverse transcription, so expressed TCRB transcripts were sequenced. Data came from immunoSEQ multiplex PCR; TCRdb stores just in-frame clones and leaves some out. Of more than 300,000 clones listed, about 12% are singletons. Sequenced sample: naive CD4+ T cells from blood. All receptors derive from a woman aged 18 to 35 with type 1 diabetes.

This clone showed up just a few times. This rearrangement joins TRBV28 to TRBJ2-1; D is possibly TRBD2 (5 bases). Germline assignment: CDR1 MDHEN and CDR2 SYDVKM. The length of the CDR3 is 13 residues. With 3 bases removed from V and 5 bases from J, the gap between germline ends came to 8 bases. CDR3 in DNA: TGTGCCAGCAGTTTCGGAGCGGACAATGAGCAGTTCTTC. Amino acids: CASSFGADNEQFF.

The sample holds a few counts of this clone. The chain links TRBV9 to TRBJ1-2; possible D gene TRBD1, 5 bases. The CDR3 spans 15 residues. CDR1 and CDR2 (germline): SGDLS, YYNGEE. The germline V and J ends were trimmed by 7 bases and 3 bases, with 19 bases remaining between them. The CDR3 DNA follows: TGTGCCAGCTCAGATTCAGGGTCCGGTCACTATGGCTACACCTTC. Its translation is CASSDSGSGHYGYTF.

The chain combines TRBV4-1 with TRBJ2-7, with TRBD1 matching 10 bases. The V gene's germline CDR1 is MGHRA and CDR2 YSYEKL. This CDR3 has 15 amino acids. V lost 3 bases and J lost 2; bases outside the gene matches: 4. The CDR3, as DNA: TGCGCCAGCAGCCACCCCGACAGGGGGCCCTACGAGCAGTACTTC. Translated: CASSHPDRGPYEQYF.

J is TRBJ2-6 and V is TRBV6-4; 9 nucleotides match TRBD1. The CDR3 spans 16 residues. V was pared by 5 bases and J by 1 base, with 3 bases of the junction left unmatched. In germline, CDR1 is MRHNA, CDR2 SNTAGT. In nucleotides, the CDR3 is TGTGCCAGCAGTTATGGGACAGGGTCTGGGGCCAACGTCCTGACTTTC. Amino acid sequence: CASSYGTGSGANVLTF.

This rearrangement joins TRBV6-5 to TRBJ2-7, with 10 bases lining up with TRBD2. The J segment lost 4 bases and the V segment lost 8 bases, leaving 8 bases of the junction unmatched. The germline V gene encodes CDR1 MNHEY and CDR2 SVGAGI. The CDR3 has 14 amino acids. The CDR3 nucleotides are TGTGCCAGCGGTCTAGCGGGAGACCTATACGAGCAGTACTTC. It specifies CASGLAGDLYEQYF.

This clone was observed a handful of times. This sample includes further DNA sequences coding for the same CDR3. The chain uses TRBV4-3 and TRBJ2-3, with TRBD2 matching 7 bases. This CDR3 spans 15 amino acids. Germline assignment: CDR1 LGHNA and CDR2 YSLEER. Losses at the gene ends were 1 base for V and 0 bases for J; bases not matched to a gene: 1. The CDR3 bases are TGCGCCAGCAGCCAAGGGGGGGGGAGCACAGATACGCAGTATTTT. Protein: CASSQGGGSTDTQYF.

J is TRBJ2-7 and V is TRBV5-1; TRBD1 might be the D (6 bases). This CDR3 spans 17 amino acids. Trimming stripped 0 bases from V and 2 bases from J, with 18 bases between. CDR1 and CDR2 from the germline V gene are SGHRS and YFSETQ. CDR3 bases: TGCGCCAGCAGCTTGGCCGGTTCCCGGACAGTTACCTACGAGCAGTACTTC. Translated: CASSLAGSRTVTYEQYF.

A few counts support this clone. The gene calls are TRBV6-6 and TRBJ2-7; weak D call: TRBD2 (5 bases). This CDR3 has 15 residues. Germline loops: CDR1 MNHNY, CDR2 SVGAGI (reference sequence). The V gene lost 7 bases and the J gene lost 6 bases, with 22 bases spanning the gap. CDR3 protein: CASKTLAGPSPEQYF. The CDR3 DNA reads as TGTGCCAGCAAAACCCTTGCCGGACCTAGCCCCGAGCAGTACTTC.

This clone showed up just a few times. V usage is TRBV4-3 and J usage is TRBJ2-5, with D perhaps TRBD2 (6 bases). The CDR3 covers 17 residues. Germline values: CDR1 LGHNA, CDR2 YSLEER. The V end lost 0 bases, the J end lost 2 bases, and 16 bases lay between the germline ends. The DNA of the CDR3 is TGCGCCAGCAGCCAAGATCTCTGGGGGGAAGGACAAGAGACCCAGTACTTC. Protein product: CASSQDLWGEGQETQYF.

In its sample, this clone was seen a few times. J is TRBJ2-3 and V is TRBV19; 7 bases match TRBD2. Germline lookup yields CDR1 LNHDA and CDR2 SQIVND (reference sequence). This CDR3 is built from 14 residues. The trim removed 4 bases at V and 5 bases at J, leaving 6 bases unmatched. The CDR3 is CASSRASGLDTQYF. CDR3 in DNA: TGTGCCAGTAGTAGGGCTAGCGGTCTAGATACGCAGTATTTT.

A few counts support this clone. The V gene is TRBV7-9, the J gene TRBJ1-2; 8 bases align to TRBD1. V shed 3 bases, J shed 4 bases, and the junction held 4 bases outside the gene matches. The CDR3 has 14 amino acids. CDR1 and CDR2 from the germline V gene are SEHNR and FQNEAQ (reference sequence). CDR3 in amino acids: CASSFRQGLYGYTF. CDR3 nucleotides: TGTGCCAGCAGCTTCCGACAGGGGCTCTATGGCTACACCTTC.

There are a few counts of this clone. This CDR3 reads CASSLAGGPETQYF. DNA for the CDR3: TGTGCCAGCAGCCTAGCGGGAGGCCCAGAGACCCAGTACTTC. J is TRBJ2-5 and V is TRBV9, with 11 positions matching TRBD2. In germline, CDR1 is SGDLS, CDR2 YYNGEE. The V and J ends lost 4 bases and 4 bases, in that order; junction bases with no gene match: 3. The CDR3 covers 14 residues.